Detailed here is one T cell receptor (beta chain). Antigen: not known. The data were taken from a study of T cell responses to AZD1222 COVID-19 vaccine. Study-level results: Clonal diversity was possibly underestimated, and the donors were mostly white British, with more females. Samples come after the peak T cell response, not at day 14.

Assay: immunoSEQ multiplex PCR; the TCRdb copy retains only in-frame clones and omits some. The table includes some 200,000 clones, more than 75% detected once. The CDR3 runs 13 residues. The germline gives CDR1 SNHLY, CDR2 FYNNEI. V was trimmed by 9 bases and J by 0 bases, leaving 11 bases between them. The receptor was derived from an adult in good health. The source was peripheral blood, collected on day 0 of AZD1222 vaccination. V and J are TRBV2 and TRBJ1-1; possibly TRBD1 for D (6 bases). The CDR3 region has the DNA TGTGCCAGACTCGGGGGCATGAACACTGAAGCTTTCTTT. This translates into CARLGGMNTEAFF.